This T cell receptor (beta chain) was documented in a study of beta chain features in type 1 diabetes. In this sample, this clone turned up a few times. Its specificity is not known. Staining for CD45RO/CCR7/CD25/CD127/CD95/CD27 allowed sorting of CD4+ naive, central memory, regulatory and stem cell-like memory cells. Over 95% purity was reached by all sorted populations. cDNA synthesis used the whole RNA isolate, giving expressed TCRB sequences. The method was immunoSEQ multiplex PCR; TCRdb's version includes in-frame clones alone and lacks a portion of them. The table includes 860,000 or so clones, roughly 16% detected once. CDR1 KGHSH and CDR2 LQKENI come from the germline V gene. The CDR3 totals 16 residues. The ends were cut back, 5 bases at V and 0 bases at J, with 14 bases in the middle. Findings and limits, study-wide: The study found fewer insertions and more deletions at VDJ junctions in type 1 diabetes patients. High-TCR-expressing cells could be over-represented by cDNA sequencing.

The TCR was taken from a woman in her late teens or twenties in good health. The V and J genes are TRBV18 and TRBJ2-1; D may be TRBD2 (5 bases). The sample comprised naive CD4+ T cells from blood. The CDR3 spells CASSTRSGSSYNEQFF. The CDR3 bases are TGTGCCAGCTCAACAAGAAGCGGAAGCTCCTACAATGAGCAGTTCTTC.